The rows below give T cell receptor beta chains drawn from one sample of a study of cytomegalovirus exposure and HLA in healthy donors. Here immunoSEQ multiplex PCR was the method, and the copy in TCRdb shows in-frame clones only, minus some. Of fewer than 350,000 clones in the sample, 85% to 90% were seen once. The sequencing sample was made of PBMCs. The receptors shown here come from a woman aged 18-29 years in good health and CMV-seronegative. Each CDR3 is given with its conserved first and last residue. A D gene is named only where the DNA matches it firmly. A clone size is listed for some rows: how often the clone was seen (once, few, many), or a class if it is expanded.

D gene: TRBD1
clone size: -
V gene: TRBV27
J gene: TRBJ2-3
CDR3 DNA: TGTGCCAGCAGTTTGTCAGGGGGCGGGAAAGATACGCAGTATTTT
CDR3 protein: CASSLSGGGKDTQYF

D gene: -
clone size: -
V gene: TRBV7-9
J gene: TRBJ2-1
CDR3 DNA: TGTGCCAGCAGCCCGGAGCCTTACAATGAGCAGTTCTTC
CDR3 protein: CASSPEPYNEQFF

D gene: TRBD1
clone size: -
V gene: TRBV11-2
J gene: TRBJ2-5
CDR3 DNA: TGTGCCAGCAGCTTATCGGGACAGGGGAGAGAGACCCAGTACTTC
CDR3 protein: CASSLSGQGRETQYF

D gene: -
clone size: -
V gene: TRBV7-8
J gene: TRBJ1-1
CDR3 DNA: TGTGCCAGCAGCTTAGATGTCGGGGGGCGGCGTGGGAGCATGAACACTGAAGCTTTCTTT
CDR3 protein: CASSLDVGGRRGSMNTEAFF

D gene: -
clone size: -
V gene: TRBV10-2
J gene: TRBJ2-3
CDR3 DNA: TGCGCCAGCAGAGCTCCTAGCACAGATACGCAGTATTTT
CDR3 protein: CASRAPSTDTQYF

D gene: TRBD1
clone size: -
V gene: TRBV4-2
J gene: TRBJ2-7
CDR3 DNA: TGTGCCAGCAGCCGAGCCACCACGGGACAGGGCACCTACGAGCAGTACTTC
CDR3 protein: CASSRATTGQGTYEQYF

D gene: TRBD2
clone size: -
V gene: TRBV27
J gene: TRBJ2-2
CDR3 DNA: TGTGCCAGCAGTTTAATTACTAGCGGGGGCCCTAACACCGGGGAGCTGTTTTTT
CDR3 protein: CASSLITSGGPNTGELFF

D gene: TRBD2
clone size: -
V gene: TRBV6-6
J gene: TRBJ2-1
CDR3 DNA: TGTGCCAGCAGCCAGGGACTAGCGGGATACAATGAGCAGTTCTTC
CDR3 protein: CASSQGLAGYNEQFF

D gene: TRBD2
clone size: -
V gene: TRBV29-1
J gene: TRBJ2-3
CDR3 DNA: TGCAGCGGGGGACTAGCGGGGGCAGATACGCAGTATTTT
CDR3 protein: CSGGLAGADTQYF

D gene: TRBD1
clone size: once
V gene: TRBV27
J gene: TRBJ1-2
CDR3 DNA: TGTGCCAGCAGTTTATTGGGCAGGGGGGACTATGGCTACACCTTC
CDR3 protein: CASSLLGRGDYGYTF

D gene: TRBD1
clone size: -
V gene: TRBV2
J gene: TRBJ1-2
CDR3 DNA: TGTGCCAGCAGTGATAGTCGGACAGGGGGCAACTATGGCTACACCTTC
CDR3 protein: CASSDSRTGGNYGYTF

D gene: TRBD2
clone size: once
V gene: TRBV19
J gene: TRBJ2-5
CDR3 DNA: TGTGCCAGTAGTTTCTTAGCGGGGGGGCTTGGGACCCAGTACTTC
CDR3 protein: CASSFLAGGLGTQYF

D gene: TRBD1
clone size: -
V gene: TRBV6-1
J gene: TRBJ1-2
CDR3 DNA: TGTGCCAGCAGTGAAGTTGATACAGGGGGCCGCGGCTACACCTTC
CDR3 protein: CASSEVDTGGRGYTF

D gene: -
clone size: -
V gene: TRBV11-2
J gene: TRBJ1-2
CDR3 DNA: TGTGCCAGCAGCTTAGATCTATCAAGGGGCGGAGAAAGGTCTTTC
CDR3 protein: CASSLDLSRGGERSF

D gene: TRBD1
clone size: once
V gene: TRBV5-6
J gene: TRBJ1-2
CDR3 DNA: TGTGCCAGCAGCGCGACGGGACAGGACTTATATGGCTACACCTTC
CDR3 protein: CASSATGQDLYGYTF

D gene: TRBD1
clone size: -
V gene: TRBV6-5
J gene: TRBJ1-1
CDR3 DNA: TGTGCCAGCAGTTCACTAACCGGGACAGCGAACACTGAAGCTTTCTTT
CDR3 protein: CASSSLTGTANTEAFF

D gene: -
clone size: -
V gene: TRBV19
J gene: TRBJ1-2
CDR3 DNA: TGTGCCAGTAGTTTGCAGGGCTATGGCTACACCTTC
CDR3 protein: CASSLQGYGYTF

D gene: -
clone size: -
V gene: TRBV5-6
J gene: TRBJ1-5
CDR3 DNA: TGTGCCAGCAGCCAGGAGGGACGAAATCAGCCCCAGCATTTT
CDR3 protein: CASSQEGRNQPQHF

D gene: -
clone size: -
V gene: TRBV6-7
J gene: TRBJ1-5
CDR3 DNA: TGTGCCAGCAGTTACCCAGGGCCCTCGGGCAATCAGCCCCAGCATTTT
CDR3 protein: CASSYPGPSGNQPQHF

D gene: -
clone size: -
V gene: TRBV19
J gene: TRBJ1-5
CDR3 DNA: TGTGCCAGTAGTATCACAGGGAGCGAGGCGAGCAATCAGCCCCAGCATTTT
CDR3 protein: CASSITGSEASNQPQHF

D gene: -
clone size: -
V gene: TRBV19
J gene: TRBJ1-6
CDR3 DNA: TGTGCCAGTACCTATAGGGTGGAGACGGGAGCCCCCCTCCCCTTT
CDR3 protein: CASTYRVETGAPLPF

D gene: -
clone size: -
V gene: TRBV9
J gene: TRBJ1-1
CDR3 DNA: TGTGCCAGCAGCGCCCATGACAGTTTGAACACTGAAGCTTTCTTT
CDR3 protein: CASSAHDSLNTEAFF

D gene: -
clone size: -
V gene: TRBV7-9
J gene: TRBJ2-3
CDR3 DNA: TGTGCCAGCAGCTCCCCTCGTAGTCTCGATACGCAGTATTTT
CDR3 protein: CASSSPRSLDTQYF

D gene: -
clone size: -
V gene: TRBV30
J gene: TRBJ1-1
CDR3 DNA: TGTGCCTGGAGGGCCAGAATGAACACTGAAGCTTTCTTT
CDR3 protein: CAWRARMNTEAFF

D gene: -
clone size: -
V gene: TRBV30
J gene: TRBJ1-1
CDR3 DNA: TGTGCCTGGTCAGGGGTCGACACTGAAGCTTTCTTT
CDR3 protein: CAWSGVDTEAFF

D gene: TRBD2
clone size: -
V gene: TRBV5-4
J gene: TRBJ2-7
CDR3 DNA: TGTGCCAGCACCCTAGCGGGGGGGCGTTCCTACGAGCAGTACTTC
CDR3 protein: CASTLAGGRSYEQYF

D gene: -
clone size: -
V gene: TRBV2
J gene: TRBJ2-1
CDR3 DNA: TGTGCCAGCAGGGGGGGACAGTACGCCTACAATGAGCAGTTCTTC
CDR3 protein: CASRGGQYAYNEQFF

D gene: -
clone size: -
V gene: TRBV19
J gene: TRBJ1-2
CDR3 DNA: TGTGCCAGTAGTATGGAGAGTTTATGGGGGACTGACTATGGCTACACCTTC
CDR3 protein: CASSMESLWGTDYGYTF

D gene: -
clone size: -
V gene: TRBV4-1
J gene: TRBJ1-6
CDR3 DNA: TGCGCCAGCAGCTCCTGGGCGGGGGGGGGTTCACCCCTCCACTTT
CDR3 protein: CASSSWAGGGSPLHF

D gene: -
clone size: -
V gene: TRBV27
J gene: TRBJ1-1
CDR3 DNA: TGTGCCAGCAGTTACTACAGGGACACTGAAGCTTTCTTT
CDR3 protein: CASSYYRDTEAFF

D gene: TRBD2
clone size: -
V gene: TRBV7-8
J gene: TRBJ2-3
CDR3 DNA: TGTGCCAGCAGCCCACGACTAGCGGGGGGGGGAGATACGCAGTATTTT
CDR3 protein: CASSPRLAGGGDTQYF

D gene: -
clone size: -
V gene: TRBV7-8
J gene: TRBJ2-2
CDR3 DNA: TGTGCCAGCAGCCCAAGGGAGGTACCCGGGGAGCTGTTTTTT
CDR3 protein: CASSPREVPGELFF

D gene: -
clone size: -
V gene: TRBV11-2
J gene: TRBJ1-2
CDR3 DNA: TGTGCCAGCAGCTTCACGGGGGTAGTCACCTTC
CDR3 protein: CASSFTGVVTF

D gene: -
clone size: once
V gene: TRBV7-9
J gene: TRBJ1-1
CDR3 DNA: TGTGCCCAGCGCGGAGGGTTTACTGAAGCTTTCTTT
CDR3 protein: CAQRGGFTEAFF

D gene: -
clone size: once
V gene: TRBV5-6
J gene: TRBJ2-7
CDR3 DNA: TGTGCCAGCAGCCTTGGGGCCCCCAACGAGCAGTACTTC
CDR3 protein: CASSLGAPNEQYF

D gene: -
clone size: -
V gene: TRBV2
J gene: TRBJ1-3
CDR3 DNA: TGTGCCAGCAGTGAAGGAGGGGGCTCTGGAAACACCATATATTTT
CDR3 protein: CASSEGGGSGNTIYF

D gene: TRBD1
clone size: -
V gene: TRBV30
J gene: TRBJ2-3
CDR3 DNA: TGTGCCTGGAGTCTCGGGACAGGGGGTTGGGGAAGCACAGATACGCAGTATTTT
CDR3 protein: CAWSLGTGGWGSTDTQYF

D gene: -
clone size: -
V gene: TRBV12-2
J gene: TRBJ1-1
CDR3 DNA: TGTGCAAGTCGCTCCACCCTGGACACACCTAGGGACACTGAAGCTTTCTTT
CDR3 protein: CASRSTLDTPRDTEAFF

D gene: -
clone size: -
V gene: TRBV6-6
J gene: TRBJ1-5
CDR3 DNA: TGTGCCAGCAGCCGTCGGGGGGAGGGTCAGCCCCAGCATTTT
CDR3 protein: CASSRRGEGQPQHF

D gene: -
clone size: -
V gene: TRBV15
J gene: TRBJ2-1
CDR3 DNA: TGTGCCACCAGCAGATCGAGGGAGCAGTTCTTC
CDR3 protein: CATSRSREQFF

D gene: TRBD2
clone size: -
V gene: TRBV7-8
J gene: TRBJ2-3
CDR3 DNA: TGTGCCAGCAGCCTCTCCAGCGGGGGCACAGATACGCAGTATTTT
CDR3 protein: CASSLSSGGTDTQYF

D gene: TRBD1
clone size: -
V gene: TRBV6-5
J gene: TRBJ1-5
CDR3 DNA: TGTGCCAGCAGCCGCCGGGACAGGAATCAGCCCCAGCATTTT
CDR3 protein: CASSRRDRNQPQHF

D gene: -
clone size: -
V gene: TRBV19
J gene: TRBJ2-6
CDR3 DNA: TGTGCCAGTAGTATAGCTCCCCGGGGAGCTGGGGCCAACGTCCTGACTTTC
CDR3 protein: CASSIAPRGAGANVLTF

D gene: -
clone size: -
V gene: TRBV5-1
J gene: TRBJ2-2
CDR3 DNA: TGCGCCAGCAGCTTGTCGACAGACCGGGAGCTGTTTTTT
CDR3 protein: CASSLSTDRELFF

D gene: -
clone size: -
V gene: TRBV5-1
J gene: TRBJ2-3
CDR3 DNA: TGCGCCAGCAGCTTGCGAGGAGCTTCCCGAGGCACAGATACGCAGTATTTT
CDR3 protein: CASSLRGASRGTDTQYF

D gene: -
clone size: -
V gene: TRBV29-1
J gene: TRBJ2-5
CDR3 DNA: TGCAGCGCCGAACGGCTAGCGGAGACCCAGTACTTC
CDR3 protein: CSAERLAETQYF

D gene: -
clone size: -
V gene: TRBV30
J gene: TRBJ1-6
CDR3 DNA: TGTGCCTGGAGTACAGCCCTAAGCTCCTATAATTCACCCCTCCACTTT
CDR3 protein: CAWSTALSSYNSPLHF

D gene: TRBD1
clone size: -
V gene: TRBV9
J gene: TRBJ1-6
CDR3 DNA: TGTGCCAGCAGCGTAGGAACAGGGGGCTCACCCCTCCACTTT
CDR3 protein: CASSVGTGGSPLHF

D gene: -
clone size: -
V gene: TRBV5-1
J gene: TRBJ2-7
CDR3 DNA: TGCGCCAGCAGCTTGGTTCAACAGAGCTCCTACGAGCAGTACTTC
CDR3 protein: CASSLVQQSSYEQYF

D gene: -
clone size: -
V gene: TRBV25-1
J gene: TRBJ1-5
CDR3 DNA: TGTGCCAGCAGTGTCCCTCGAGGGAGTAGCAATCAGCCCCAGCATTTT
CDR3 protein: CASSVPRGSSNQPQHF

D gene: TRBD1
clone size: -
V gene: TRBV12-5
J gene: TRBJ1-3
CDR3 DNA: TGTGCTAGTGGTTTGGAGGGGGCTAGGAACACCATATATTTT
CDR3 protein: CASGLEGARNTIYF

D gene: -
clone size: -
V gene: TRBV6-1
J gene: TRBJ1-2
CDR3 DNA: TGTGCCAGCAGTCCTTCGTTAGCTAACTATGGCTACACCTTC
CDR3 protein: CASSPSLANYGYTF

D gene: TRBD1
clone size: -
V gene: TRBV30
J gene: TRBJ1-4
CDR3 DNA: TGTGCCGTAAGACAGGGGGGGAGTTTCCTGTTTTTT
CDR3 protein: CAVRQGGSFLFF

D gene: -
clone size: -
V gene: TRBV19
J gene: TRBJ1-5
CDR3 DNA: TGTGCCAGTAGTATGGGAGTCCAGCCCCAGCATTTT
CDR3 protein: CASSMGVQPQHF

D gene: TRBD1
clone size: -
V gene: TRBV10-3
J gene: TRBJ1-4
CDR3 DNA: TGTGCCATCAGCGGGACAGGGCCAGGTGAAAAACTGTTTTTT
CDR3 protein: CAISGTGPGEKLFF

D gene: -
clone size: -
V gene: TRBV7-8
J gene: TRBJ1-3
CDR3 DNA: TGTGCCAGCAGCTCACAGGTTTCCTCTGGAAACACCATATATTTT
CDR3 protein: CASSSQVSSGNTIYF

D gene: TRBD1
clone size: -
V gene: TRBV23-1
J gene: TRBJ1-3
CDR3 DNA: TGCGCCAGCAGTCAATCGTACCCACCGGGACAGAAGGCTGGAAACACCATATATTTT
CDR3 protein: CASSQSYPPGQKAGNTIYF

D gene: TRBD2
clone size: -
V gene: TRBV5-6
J gene: TRBJ2-5
CDR3 DNA: TGTGCCAGCAGCCTGAGCGGGGGAGGACAAGAGACCCAGTACTTC
CDR3 protein: CASSLSGGGQETQYF

D gene: -
clone size: once
V gene: TRBV9
J gene: TRBJ1-1
CDR3 DNA: TGTGCCAGCAGCTTCAACAGGGACGGGGAGACTAACACTGAAGCTTTCTTT
CDR3 protein: CASSFNRDGETNTEAFF